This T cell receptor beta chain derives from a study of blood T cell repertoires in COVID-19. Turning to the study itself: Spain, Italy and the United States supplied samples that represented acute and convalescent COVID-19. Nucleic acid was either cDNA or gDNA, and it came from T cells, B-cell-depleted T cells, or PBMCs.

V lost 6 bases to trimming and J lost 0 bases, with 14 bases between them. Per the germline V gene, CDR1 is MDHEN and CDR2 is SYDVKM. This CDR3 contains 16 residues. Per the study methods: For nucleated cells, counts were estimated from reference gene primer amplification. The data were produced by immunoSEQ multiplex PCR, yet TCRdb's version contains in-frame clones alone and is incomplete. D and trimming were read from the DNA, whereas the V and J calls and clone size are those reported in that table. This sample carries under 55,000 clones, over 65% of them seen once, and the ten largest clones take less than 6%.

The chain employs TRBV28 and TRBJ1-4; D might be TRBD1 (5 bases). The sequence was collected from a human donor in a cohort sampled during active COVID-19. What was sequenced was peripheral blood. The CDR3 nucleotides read TGTGCCAGCAGATGGGGGGGGGTTGCAACTAATGAAAAACTGTTTTTT. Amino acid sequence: CASRWGGVATNEKLFF.